The entry below gives a single T cell receptor beta chain sequence along with its context. At one end the junction does not follow the germline gene, possibly because of a read error. This specimen comes from a study of blood T cells in healthy people across ages. Study at large: Capturing about one barcoded beta molecule per two T cells was achieved by template switching.

A second PCR, run for about 6 to 11 cycles, used a sample-barcoded 5' primer plus a J-beta primer mix. TCRdb re-called the 5' RACE reads with MiXCR, one entry per CDR3 protein. The sample consists of more than 1,400,000 distinct CDR3 sequences, around 39% of them appearing once. CDR1 is LGHDT and CDR2 is YNNKEL in the germline V gene (reference sequence). The CDR3 totals 15 residues. The chain carries TRBV3-1 and TRBJ2-6; maybe TRBD1 (5 bases). The receptor was derived from a woman aged 18-29 years in good health. Sample: blood. Here the CDR3 reads CASSFETPGANVQTF. DNA for the CDR3: TGTGCCAGCAGCTTCGAGACCCCTGGGGCCAACGTCCAGACTTTC.